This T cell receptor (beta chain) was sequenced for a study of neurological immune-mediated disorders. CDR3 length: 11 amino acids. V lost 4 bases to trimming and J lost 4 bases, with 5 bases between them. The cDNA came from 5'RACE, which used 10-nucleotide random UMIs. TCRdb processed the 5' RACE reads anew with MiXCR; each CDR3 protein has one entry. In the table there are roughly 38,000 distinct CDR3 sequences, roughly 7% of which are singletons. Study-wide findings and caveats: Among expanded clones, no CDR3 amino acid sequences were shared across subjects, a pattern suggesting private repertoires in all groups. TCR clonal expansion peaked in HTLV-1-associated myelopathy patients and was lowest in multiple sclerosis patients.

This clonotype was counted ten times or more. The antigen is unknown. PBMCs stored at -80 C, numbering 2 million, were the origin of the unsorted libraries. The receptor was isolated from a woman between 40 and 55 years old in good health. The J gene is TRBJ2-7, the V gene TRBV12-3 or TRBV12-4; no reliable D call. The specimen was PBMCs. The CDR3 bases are TGTGCCAGCAGTTCCCAGTACGAGCAGTACTTC. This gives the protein CASSSQYEQYF.